The 20 T cell receptor beta chains below come from one sample, sequenced in a study of regulatory T cells in long-lasting Graves disease. Library construction for TCR beta used iRepertoire HTBI primers and Arm-PCR of CDR3 regions. TCRdb re-analysed the multiplex PCR reads in MiXCR, keeping a single row per CDR3 protein. The table has about 340,000 distinct CDR3 sequences, around 20% seen once. The sample's time point: persistent/refractory GD, antithyroid drugs over 5 years with positive TRAb. PBMC-extracted RNA yielded the TCR library. The source was peripheral blood mononuclear cells (PBMCs), collected when the disease was refractory, from a patient treated with antithyroid drugs. The receptors derive from a female donor with Graves disease.

This clonotype was counted at least ten times. DNA for the CDR3: TGTGCCATCAGTGAGTCTGTGGTGGCGGACACTGAAGCTTTCTTT. Residues: CAISESVVADTEAFF. The gene calls are TRBV10-3 and TRBJ1-1; no clear D gene. The germline CDR1 and CDR2 sequences are ENHRY and SYGVKD. This CDR3 comprises 15 residues. Trimming shortened V by 0 bases and J by 3 bases, and 11 bases separated the two germline ends.

This chain uses TRBV5-6 with TRBJ1-1; no firm D call. V was cut by 1 base and J by 2 bases, with 9 bases left in between. CDR3 size: 14 residues. From germline, CDR1 is SGHDT and CDR2 YYEEEE. As DNA, the CDR3 is TGTGCCAGCAGCTTGATCAGTGGAAACACTGAAGCTTTCTTT. Amino acid sequence: CASSLISGNTEAFF.

In its sample, this clonotype was seen many times. The V gene is TRBV6-1, the J gene TRBJ1-1; D may be TRBD1 (5 bases). The CDR3 is made up of 14 amino acids. CDR1 and CDR2 from the germline V gene are MNHNS and SASEGT. Trimming left V 6 bases short and J 6 bases short, with 17 bases between. The CDR3 loop is CASSSGAGTSEAFF. CDR3 sequence (DNA): TGTGCCAGCAGCAGTGGGGCGGGAACCTCTGAAGCTTTCTTT.

Many counts were recorded for this clonotype. The chain carries TRBV27 and TRBJ1-5; 7 nucleotides match TRBD1. Trimming removed 5 bases from V and 3 bases from J; junction bases left unmatched: 7. Germline lookup yields CDR1 MNHEY and CDR2 SMNVEV (reference sequence). The length of the CDR3 is 15 residues. Here the CDR3 DNA reads TGTGCCAGCAGTCCCGAGACAGGGACCAATCAGCCCCAGCATTTT. It translates to CASSPETGTNQPQHF.

The V gene is TRBV7-9, the J gene TRBJ2-2; the match to TRBD1 covers 8 bases. With 7 bases clipped from V and 7 bases from J, the junction kept 14 bases outside the gene matches. This CDR3 contains 16 residues. Germline V lookup: CDR1 SEHNR, CDR2 FQNEAQ (reference sequence). CDR3 protein: CASTPQGAGSVGELFF. CDR3 nucleotides: TGTGCCAGCACCCCCCAGGGGGCTGGAAGTGTCGGGGAGCTGTTTTTT.

This clonotype was found once. This sequence joins TRBV7-8 and TRBJ1-2, with TRBD1 matching 9 bases. V lost 4 bases to trimming and J lost 5 bases; unmatched junction nucleotides: 5. The CDR3 consists of 14 residues. CDR1 is SGHVS and CDR2 is FQNEAQ in the germline V gene. In DNA, the CDR3 is TGTGCCAGCAGCTCTACAGGGGGCGGGTATGGCTACACCTTC. Its protein is CASSSTGGGYGYTF.

The chain uses TRBV10-3 and TRBJ2-2, with D possibly TRBD2 on 6 matching bases. The CDR3 totals 14 residues. Trimming shortened V by 6 bases and J by 5 bases, and 13 bases separated the two germline ends. CDR1 is ENHRY and CDR2 is SYGVKD in the germline V gene. CDR3 sequence reads: CAIREQGGTGELFF. CDR3 coding DNA: TGTGCCATCAGAGAGCAGGGAGGAACCGGGGAGCTGTTTTTT.

A note on this clonotype: A much larger clone differs by one base, so this may be a read error. Since the CDR3 does not end with the conserved phenylalanine or tryptophan, this likely comes from a read error. The DNA is left out, because the CDR3 cannot be placed on it with certainty; the CDR3 is given as TCRdb lists it. The chain is built from TRBV28 and TRBJ2-4; no DNA check was done on the table's D call, TRBD1. The CDR3 numbers 11 amino acids, ends counted. In germline, CDR1 is MDHEN, CDR2 SYDVKM. The CDR3 region is CASSLGAYTYL.

The CDR3: CASSYSAGGPTGELFF. The CDR3 DNA is TGTGCCAGCAGTTACTCGGCGGGGGGGCCAACCGGGGAGCTGTTTTTT. The J gene is TRBJ2-2, the V gene TRBV6-2 or TRBV6-3; 9 bases are shared with TRBD2. The CDR3 is made up of 16 amino acids. Germline CDR1 is MNHEY and CDR2 is SVGEGT. V lost 0 bases to trimming and J lost 5 bases; unmatched junction nucleotides: 4.

This clonotype has ten or more counts. The rearrangement links TRBV5-1 to TRBJ1-1; D remains unclear. The CDR3 extends over 13 amino acids. The V gene lost 5 bases and the J gene lost 1 base, with 9 bases spanning the gap. The V gene's germline CDR1 is SGHRS and CDR2 YFSETQ. CDR3 in amino acids: CASRPGRNTEAFF. The CDR3 region has the DNA TGCGCCAGCAGACCTGGACGGAACACTGAAGCTTTCTTT.

The V and J genes are TRBV10-3 and TRBJ1-2, with a weak D call TRBD1 (6 bases). V lost 2 bases and J 4 bases, leaving 17 bases between the germline ends. CDR3 length equals 16 residues. Germline CDR1 is ENHRY and CDR2 is SYGVKD. The CDR3 spells CAISEPPDRSSYGYTF. The CDR3, as DNA: TGTGCCATCAGTGAGCCCCCCGACAGGTCGAGCTATGGCTACACCTTC.

This clonotype occurred many times. This chain uses TRBV2 with TRBJ1-1; 7 nucleotides align to TRBD1. V shed 0 bases and J 2 bases; nucleotides not matched to a gene: 9. This CDR3 spans 17 amino acids. Germline lookup yields CDR1 SNHLY and CDR2 FYNNEI. The CDR3 sequence: CASSEALGRGPNTEAFF. The CDR3 DNA reads TGTGCCAGCAGTGAAGCGCTTGGGAGGGGGCCTAACACTGAAGCTTTCTTT.

This clonotype was counted ten times or more. This chain connects TRBV12-3 or TRBV12-4 to TRBJ2-7; 7 bases map to TRBD1. CDR3 size: 14 residues. J lost 2 bases, V lost 5 bases, and 6 bases had no gene match. CDR3 in amino acids: CASSAQGIPYEQYF. As DNA, the CDR3 is TGTGCCAGCAGTGCACAGGGGATACCCTACGAGCAGTACTTC.

This clonotype was found a few times. This rearrangement joins TRBV19 to TRBJ1-5; tentatively, D is TRBD1 (5 bases). V was pared by 7 bases and J by 10 bases, with 20 bases between. The CDR3 is 14 amino acids. Germline V gene sequence: CDR1 LNHDA, CDR2 SQIVND (reference sequence). The CDR3 DNA is TGTGCCAGTATCGGGAGACAGACAACCAACCCCCAGCATTTT. It translates to CASIGRQTTNPQHF.

This clonotype was seen at least ten times. This sequence joins TRBV2 and TRBJ2-4; tentatively, D is TRBD1 (6 bases). Germline CDR1 and CDR2: SNHLY and FYNNEI. This CDR3 is built from 12 residues. V lost 8 bases to trimming and J lost 8 bases, with 13 bases between them. The CDR3 sequence: CASSGNRDIQYF. The CDR3 DNA reads as TGTGCCAGCTCTGGTAACAGGGACATTCAGTACTTC.

The table lists this clonotype with many counts. The CDR3, as DNA: TGTGCCAGCAGTGAACAGGGAAGCGGGACCCAGTACTTC. As protein: CASSEQGSGTQYF. V gene TRBV2 combines with J gene TRBJ2-5; D is perhaps TRBD1 or TRBD2 (5 bases each). CDR1 SNHLY and CDR2 FYNNEI come from the germline V gene. This CDR3 spans 13 amino acids. V gave up 2 bases and J gave up 7 bases, with 11 bases separating them.

This clonotype was counted at least ten times. The V and J genes are TRBV28 and TRBJ2-7; 10 nucleotides match TRBD2. Germline CDR1 and CDR2: MDHEN and SYDVKM. V shed 6 bases, J shed 2 bases, and the junction held 13 bases outside the gene matches. The CDR3 has 17 residues. This chain's CDR3 is CASRLHLGTSVPYEQYF. CDR3 coding DNA: TGTGCCAGCAGGCTGCATTTAGGGACTAGCGTACCCTACGAGCAGTACTTC. The full variable domain, completed using reference TRBV28 and TRBJ2-7, is DVKVTQSSRYLVKRTGEKVFLECVQDMDHENMFWYRQDPGLGLRLIYFSYDVKMKEKGDIPEGYSVSREKKERFSLILESASTNQTSMYLCASRLHLGTSVPYEQYFGPGTRLTVT.

There are a few counts of this clonotype. The chain carries TRBV7-3 and TRBJ1-1, with D perhaps matching TRBD1 (5 bases). This CDR3 is built from 16 residues. Germline V gene data show CDR1 as SGHTA and CDR2 as FQGTGA. Deletions cut 1 base from V and 1 base from J, with 13 bases between. CDR3: CASSLIAVRGNTEAFF. CDR3 nucleotides: TGTGCCAGCAGCTTAATCGCGGTGAGGGGGAACACTGAAGCTTTCTTT.

This clonotype was recorded many times. The J gene is TRBJ1-2, the V gene TRBV11-3; D uncertain. Germline CDR1 SGHNT, CDR2 YENEEA. V dropped 1 base and J dropped 9 bases, with 24 bases sitting between them. CDR3 length equals 17 residues. The CDR3 DNA reads as TGTGCCAGCAGCTTAGGCAGAATGGCAGGAGACCTATCTCGCTACACCTTC. Amino acids: CASSLGRMAGDLSRYTF.

The chain uses TRBV30 and TRBJ1-6; D unresolved. CDR1 and CDR2 (germline): GTSNPN, SVGIG (reference sequence). This CDR3 is built from 16 residues. The germline V and J ends were trimmed by 3 bases and 1 base, with 13 bases remaining between them. The chain's CDR3 is CAWRLPGVSYNSPLHF. CDR3 in DNA: TGTGCCTGGAGGCTCCCCGGGGTTTCCTATAATTCACCCCTCCACTTT.